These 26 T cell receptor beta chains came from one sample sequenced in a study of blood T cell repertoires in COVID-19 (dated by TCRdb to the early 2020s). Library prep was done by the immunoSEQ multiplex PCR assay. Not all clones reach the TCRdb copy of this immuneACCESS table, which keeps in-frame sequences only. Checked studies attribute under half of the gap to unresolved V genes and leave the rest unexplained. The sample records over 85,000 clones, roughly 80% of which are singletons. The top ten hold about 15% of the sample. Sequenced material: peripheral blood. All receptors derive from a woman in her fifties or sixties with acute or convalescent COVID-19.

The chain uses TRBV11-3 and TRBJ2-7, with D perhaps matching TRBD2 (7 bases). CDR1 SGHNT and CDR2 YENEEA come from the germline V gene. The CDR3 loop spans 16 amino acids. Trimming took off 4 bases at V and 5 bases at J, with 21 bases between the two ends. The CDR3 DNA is TGTGCCAGCAGCTCAGGGGCTAGTGGACTAGTGAACGAGCAGTACTTC. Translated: CASSSGASGLVNEQYF. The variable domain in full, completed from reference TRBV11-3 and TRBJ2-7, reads EAGVVQSPRYKIIEKKQPVAFWCNPISGHNTLYWYLQNLGQGPELLIRYENEEAVDDSQLPKDRFSAERLKGVDSTLKIQPAELGDSAVYLCASSSGASGLVNEQYFGPGTRLTVT.

CDR3 in DNA: TGTGCCAGCAGCCATCAGGGAAGGACGGCTGAAAAACTGTTTTTT. It translates to CASSHQGRTAEKLFF. The chain employs TRBV5-8 and TRBJ1-4; the D gene is possibly TRBD1 (5 bases). Trimming left V 4 bases short and J 7 bases short, with 17 bases between. This CDR3 contains 15 residues. Germline assignment: CDR1 SGHTS and CDR2 YDEGEE.

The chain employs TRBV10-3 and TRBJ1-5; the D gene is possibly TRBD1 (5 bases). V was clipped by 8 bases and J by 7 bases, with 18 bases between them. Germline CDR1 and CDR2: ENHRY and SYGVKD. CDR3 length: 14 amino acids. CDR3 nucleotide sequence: TGTGCCATCGGGGGGGGAGTGGGTCTGCAGCCCCAGCATTTT. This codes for CAIGGGVGLQPQHF.

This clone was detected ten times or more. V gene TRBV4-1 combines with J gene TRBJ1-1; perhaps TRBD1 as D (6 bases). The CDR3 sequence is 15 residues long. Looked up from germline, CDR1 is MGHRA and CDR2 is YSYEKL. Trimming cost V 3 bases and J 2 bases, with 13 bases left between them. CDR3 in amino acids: CASSHGIQGNTEAFF. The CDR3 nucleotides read TGCGCCAGCAGCCATGGAATACAGGGTAACACTGAAGCTTTCTTT.

The DNA for the CDR3 is TGTGCCAGTAGTAATACAGGGGGCTACGAGCAGTACTTC. It encodes CASSNTGGYEQYF. The chain carries TRBV19 and TRBJ2-7; 8 bases map to TRBD1. The CDR3 is 13 amino acids. The ends lost 4 bases at V and 3 bases at J; junction bases unmatched: 2. Germline-derived CDR1 and CDR2 are LNHDA and SQIVND (reference sequence).

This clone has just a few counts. The CDR3 region has the DNA TGTGCCAGCAGCCAAGGGGGACAGCGCTTCTATGGCTACACCTTC. This codes for CASSQGGQRFYGYTF. V gene TRBV3-1 (or the pseudogene TRBV3-2) combines with J gene TRBJ1-2; 7 bases line up with TRBD1. Germline V gene sequence: CDR1 LGHDT, CDR2 YNNKEL (reference sequence). The CDR3 is 15 residues long. Trimming removed 1 base from V and 4 bases from J; junction bases left unmatched: 6.

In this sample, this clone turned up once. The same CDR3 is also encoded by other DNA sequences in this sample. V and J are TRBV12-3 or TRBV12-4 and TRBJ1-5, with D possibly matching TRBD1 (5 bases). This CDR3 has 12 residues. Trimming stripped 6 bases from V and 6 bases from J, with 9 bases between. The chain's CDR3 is CASSLGGQPQHF. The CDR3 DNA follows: TGTGCCAGCAGCCTGGGGGGTCAGCCCCAGCATTTT.

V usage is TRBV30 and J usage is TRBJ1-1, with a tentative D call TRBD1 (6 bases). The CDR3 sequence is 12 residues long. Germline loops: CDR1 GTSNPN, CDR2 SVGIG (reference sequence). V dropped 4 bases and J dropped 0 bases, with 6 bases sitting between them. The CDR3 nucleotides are TGTGCCTGGACAGGGGTGAACACTGAAGCTTTCTTT. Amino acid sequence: CAWTGVNTEAFF.

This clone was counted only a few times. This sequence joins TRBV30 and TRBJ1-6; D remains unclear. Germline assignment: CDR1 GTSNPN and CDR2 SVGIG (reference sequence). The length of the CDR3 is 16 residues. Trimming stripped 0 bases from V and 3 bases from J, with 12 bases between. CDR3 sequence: CAWSVGSRNYNSPLHF. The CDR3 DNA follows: TGTGCCTGGAGTGTGGGGAGTCGGAACTATAATTCACCCCTCCACTTT.

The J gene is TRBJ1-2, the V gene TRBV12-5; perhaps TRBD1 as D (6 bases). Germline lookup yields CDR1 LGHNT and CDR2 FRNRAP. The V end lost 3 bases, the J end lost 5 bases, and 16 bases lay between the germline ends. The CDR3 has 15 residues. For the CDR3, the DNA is TGTGCTAGTGGTTTCGGACAGCTCCGGCGGTATGGCTACACCTTC. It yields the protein CASGFGQLRRYGYTF.

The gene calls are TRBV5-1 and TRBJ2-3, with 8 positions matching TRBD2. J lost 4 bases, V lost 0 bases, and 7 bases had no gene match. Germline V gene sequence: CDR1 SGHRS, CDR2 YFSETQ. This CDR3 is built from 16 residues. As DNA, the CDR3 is TGCGCCAGCAGCTTGGGGATTAGCGGGGCGGCAGATACGCAGTATTTT. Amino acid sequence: CASSLGISGAADTQYF.

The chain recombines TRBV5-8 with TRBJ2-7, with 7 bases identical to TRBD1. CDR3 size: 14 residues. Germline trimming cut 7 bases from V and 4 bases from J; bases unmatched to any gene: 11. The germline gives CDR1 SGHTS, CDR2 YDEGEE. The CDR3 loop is CASRLKGARYEQYF. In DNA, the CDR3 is TGTGCCAGCCGTCTGAAGGGGGCGAGGTACGAGCAGTACTTC.

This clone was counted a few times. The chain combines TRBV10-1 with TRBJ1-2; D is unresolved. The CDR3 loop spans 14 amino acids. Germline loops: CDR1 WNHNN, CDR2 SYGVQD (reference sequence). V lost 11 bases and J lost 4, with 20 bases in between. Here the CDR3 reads CAGPPGNWRYGYTF. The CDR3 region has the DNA TGCGCCGGACCCCCCGGGAATTGGCGCTATGGCTACACCTTC.

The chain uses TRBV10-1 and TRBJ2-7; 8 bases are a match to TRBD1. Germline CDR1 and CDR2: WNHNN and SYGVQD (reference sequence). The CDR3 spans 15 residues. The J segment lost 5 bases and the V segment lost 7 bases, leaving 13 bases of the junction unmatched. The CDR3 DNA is TGCGCCAGCATTTATCAGGGGGCGATGCTCCACGAGCAGTACTTC. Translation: CASIYQGAMLHEQYF.

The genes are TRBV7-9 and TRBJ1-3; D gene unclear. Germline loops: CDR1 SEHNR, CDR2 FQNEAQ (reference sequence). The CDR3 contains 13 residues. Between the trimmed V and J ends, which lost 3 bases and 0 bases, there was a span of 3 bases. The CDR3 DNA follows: TGTGCCAGCAGCTTGAGCTCTGGAAACACCATATATTTT. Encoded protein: CASSLSSGNTIYF.

The CDR3 DNA is TGCAGCGTTGAAGCGTCAGGCATGAACACTGAAGCTTTCTTT. It translates to CSVEASGMNTEAFF. The chain combines TRBV29-1 with TRBJ1-1; D remains ambiguous. The germline CDR1 and CDR2 sequences are SQVTM and ANQGSEA. The CDR3 has 14 amino acids. The ends were cut back, 1 base at V and 0 bases at J, with 9 bases in the middle. The whole variable domain, remainder taken from reference TRBV29-1 and TRBJ1-1, is SAVISQKPSRDICQRGTSLTIQCQVDSQVTMMFWYRQQPGQSLTLIATANQGSEATYESGFVIDKFPISRPNLTFSTLTVSNMSPEDSSIYLCSVEASGMNTEAFFGQGTRLTVV.

In DNA form, the CDR3 reads TGTGCCAGCAGCAAAGGGAAGAACAGGGAGAGCTATGGCTACACCTTC. As protein: CASSKGKNRESYGYTF. The chain uses TRBV21-1 and TRBJ1-2; the DNA was not used to check the table's D call, TRBD1. TRBV21-1 is a pseudogene. The CDR3 loop spans 16 amino acids.

The CDR3: CASRVSQGYNEQFF. The DNA for the CDR3 is TGTGCCAGCAGGGTCTCACAGGGGTACAATGAGCAGTTCTTC. The chain employs TRBV27 and TRBJ2-1, with 7 bases fitting TRBD1. Germline CDR1 is MNHEY and CDR2 is SMNVEV (reference sequence). With V trimmed by 6 bases and J by 4 bases, 6 bases remained unmatched. This CDR3 has 14 amino acids.

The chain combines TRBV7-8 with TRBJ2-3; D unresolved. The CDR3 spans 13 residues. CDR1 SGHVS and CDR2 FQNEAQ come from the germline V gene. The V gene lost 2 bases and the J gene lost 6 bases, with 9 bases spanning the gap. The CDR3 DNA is TGTGCCAGCAGCTTAATCCGAGGTGATACGCAGTATTTT. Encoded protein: CASSLIRGDTQYF.

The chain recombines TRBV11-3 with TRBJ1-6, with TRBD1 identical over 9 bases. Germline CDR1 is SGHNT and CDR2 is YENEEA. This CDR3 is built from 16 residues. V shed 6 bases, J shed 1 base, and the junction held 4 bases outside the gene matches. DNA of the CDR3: TGTGCCAGCAGAAGGGACAGGGCGTCCTATAATTCACCCCTCCACTTT. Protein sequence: CASRRDRASYNSPLHF.

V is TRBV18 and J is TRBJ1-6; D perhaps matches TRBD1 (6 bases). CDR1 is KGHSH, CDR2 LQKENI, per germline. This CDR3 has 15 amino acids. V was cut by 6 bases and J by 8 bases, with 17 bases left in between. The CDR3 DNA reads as TGTGCCAGCTCTCTGAATCAGGGGAAGGATTCACCCCTCCACTTT. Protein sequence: CASSLNQGKDSPLHF.

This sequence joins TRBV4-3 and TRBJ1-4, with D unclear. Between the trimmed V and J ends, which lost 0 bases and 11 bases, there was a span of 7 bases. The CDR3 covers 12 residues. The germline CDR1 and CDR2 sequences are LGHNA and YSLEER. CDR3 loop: CASSQDTGKLFF. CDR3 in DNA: TGCGCCAGCAGCCAAGATACCGGGAAACTGTTTTTT.

CDR3 coding DNA: TGTGCCTGGAGTCGAGGGGGGGGTAATGAAAAACTGTTTTTT. Residues: CAWSRGGGNEKLFF. V usage is TRBV30 and J usage is TRBJ1-4; D might be TRBD1 (6 bases). The CDR3 has 14 residues. V lost 2 bases and J lost 4, with 11 bases in between. Per germline, CDR1 GTSNPN and CDR2 SVGIG (reference sequence).

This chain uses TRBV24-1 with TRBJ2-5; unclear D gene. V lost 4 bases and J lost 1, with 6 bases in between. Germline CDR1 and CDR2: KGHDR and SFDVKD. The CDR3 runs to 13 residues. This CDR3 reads CATSEAIQETQYF. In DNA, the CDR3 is TGTGCCACCAGTGAGGCAATCCAAGAGACCCAGTACTTC.

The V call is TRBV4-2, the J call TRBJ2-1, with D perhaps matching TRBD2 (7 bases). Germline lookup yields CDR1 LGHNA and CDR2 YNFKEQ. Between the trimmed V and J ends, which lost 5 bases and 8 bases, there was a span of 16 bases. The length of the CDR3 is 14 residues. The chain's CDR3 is CASSSPGGRDEQFF. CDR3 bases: TGTGCCAGCAGCTCCCCCGGGGGGCGGGATGAGCAGTTCTTC.

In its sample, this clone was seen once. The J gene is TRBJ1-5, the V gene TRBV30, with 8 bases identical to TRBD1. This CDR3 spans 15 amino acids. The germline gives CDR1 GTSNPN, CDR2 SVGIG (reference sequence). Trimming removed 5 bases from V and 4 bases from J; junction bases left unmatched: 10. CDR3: CAWGDQGAWNQPQHF. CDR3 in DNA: TGTGCCTGGGGCGACCAGGGGGCTTGGAATCAGCCCCAGCATTTT.